The 27 T cell receptor beta chains given below trace back to one sample, sequenced in a study of cytomegalovirus exposure and HLA in healthy donors. The PCR made use of 60 Vbeta and 13 Jbeta primers. Data came from immunoSEQ multiplex PCR; TCRdb stores just in-frame clones and leaves some out. The table has under 200,000 clones, more than 75% seen once. The sample taken for sequencing was PBMCs. The receptors come from a woman aged 25-40 years in good health and CMV-seropositive.

The chain carries TRBV11-3 and TRBJ2-3; D ambiguous. The CDR3 has 11 residues. Germline CDR1 and CDR2: SGHNT and YENEEA. Deletions cut 5 bases from V and 8 bases from J, with 8 bases between. DNA for the CDR3: TGTGCCAGCAGCCTCAGTGGTACGCAGTATTTT. It codes for CASSLSGTQYF.

The CDR3 is CASSLGLAGLYEQYF. The CDR3 DNA reads as TGTGCCAGCAGCTTAGGACTAGCGGGACTGTACGAGCAGTACTTC. The genes are TRBV7-2 and TRBJ2-7; 11 bases are a match to TRBD2. This CDR3 comprises 15 residues. The germline V gene encodes CDR1 SGHTA and CDR2 FQGNSA. Trimming cost V 1 base and J 4 bases; bases outside gene matches: 3.

This sequence joins TRBV27 and TRBJ2-1, with 16 bases fitting TRBD2. Germline V gene sequence: CDR1 MNHEY, CDR2 SMNVEV (reference sequence). The CDR3 extends over 17 amino acids. V lost 4 bases and J lost 8; bases outside the gene matches: 8. DNA for the CDR3: TGTGCCAGCAGTTCCCCGGGACTAGCGGGGGGGCGGGATGAGCAGTTCTTC. It codes for CASSSPGLAGGRDEQFF.

The V call is TRBV2, the J call TRBJ2-3; D might be TRBD1 (6 bases). The CDR3 totals 12 residues. Germline CDR1 SNHLY, CDR2 FYNNEI. The V end was cut by 5 bases, the J end by 5 bases, with 8 bases between. DNA for the CDR3: TGTGCCAGCAGTCCCAGGGGAGATACGCAGTATTTT. As protein: CASSPRGDTQYF.

This clone was picked up one time. The genes are TRBV7-2 and TRBJ1-1, with D possibly matching TRBD1 (6 bases). The germline gives CDR1 SGHTA, CDR2 FQGNSA. The germline V and J ends were trimmed by 1 base and 6 bases, with 15 bases remaining between them. This CDR3 region has 15 residues. The CDR3 reads CASSLGNGRGAEAFF. The DNA for the CDR3 is TGTGCCAGCAGCTTAGGAAACGGGAGGGGGGCTGAAGCTTTCTTT.

The chain combines TRBV2 with TRBJ2-3; D is possibly TRBD2 (5 bases). The CDR3 consists of 14 residues. The V and J ends lost 6 bases and 5 bases respectively, with 15 bases between them. Germline CDR1 SNHLY, CDR2 FYNNEI. The CDR3 loop reads CASSSTTLGDTQYF. The CDR3 DNA follows: TGTGCCAGCAGCTCGACTACACTTGGAGATACGCAGTATTTT.

The V gene is TRBV11-2, the J gene TRBJ2-2; D may be TRBD1 (6 bases). Trimming took off 11 bases at V and 1 base at J, with 23 bases between the two ends. The CDR3 has 17 residues. Germline V gives CDR1 SGHAT, CDR2 FQNNGV. The CDR3 loop reads CAFEGNGQGLNTGELFF. The CDR3 nucleotides are TGTGCCTTCGAGGGGAACGGGCAGGGGCTGAACACCGGGGAGCTGTTTTTT. Full variable domain (rest looked up from reference TRBV11-2 and TRBJ2-2): EAGVAQSPRYKIIEKRQSVAFWCNPISGHATLYWYQQILGQGPKLLIQFQNNGVVDDSQLPKDRFSAERLKGVDSTLKIQPAKLEDSAVYLCAFEGNGQGLNTGELFFGEGSRLTVL.

CDR3 sequence reads: CASSLEGGRAKNIQYF. CDR3 bases: TGTGCCAGCAGCTTAGAAGGCGGGCGGGCCAAAAACATTCAGTACTTC. The chain joins TRBV7-9 to TRBJ2-4; perhaps TRBD2 as D (5 bases). Germline V gives CDR1 SEHNR, CDR2 FQNEAQ (reference sequence). This CDR3 has 16 amino acids. The V and J ends lost 1 base and 1 base respectively, with 11 bases between them.

The V and J genes are TRBV28 and TRBJ2-7; 8 nucleotides line up with TRBD2. The CDR3 is 14 residues long. Trimming removed 1 base from V and 6 bases from J; junction bases left unmatched: 5. Germline CDR1 and CDR2: MDHEN and SYDVKM. The CDR3 sequence is CASSLYAGGPEQYF. As DNA, the CDR3 is TGTGCCAGCAGTTTATACGCGGGAGGACCCGAGCAGTACTTC.

This clone appeared a single time. V and J are TRBV11-2 and TRBJ2-3; 7 bases are a match to TRBD2. V lost 8 bases and J lost 0; bases outside the gene matches: 8. The CDR3 runs 15 residues. Germline-derived CDR1 and CDR2 are SGHAT and FQNNGV. CDR3 DNA: TGTGCCAGCCGGTTGGGCGGGGGAAGCACAGATACGCAGTATTTT. This encodes CASRLGGGSTDTQYF.

The chain combines TRBV7-8 with TRBJ2-5; TRBD2 matches 7 bases. The CDR3 extends over 15 amino acids. Per germline, CDR1 SGHVS and CDR2 FQNEAQ. V shed 3 bases and J 9 bases; nucleotides not matched to a gene: 13. The CDR3 is CASSFSQARREAQYF. As DNA, the CDR3 is TGTGCCAGCAGCTTCTCCCAAGCGAGACGGGAGGCCCAGTACTTC.

The chain is built from TRBV27 and TRBJ1-2; D gene ambiguous. This CDR3 has 14 amino acids. Trimming took 6 bases from V and 2 from J, leaving 13 bases between them. The germline gives CDR1 MNHEY, CDR2 SMNVEV (reference sequence). The CDR3 region is CASRNRALNYGYTF. CDR3 DNA: TGTGCCAGCAGGAATCGCGCCTTAAACTATGGCTACACCTTC.

This clone was seen a single time. The chain uses TRBV6-5 and TRBJ1-2; the D gene is possibly TRBD1 (5 bases). The V gene's germline CDR1 is MNHEY and CDR2 SVGAGI. The CDR3 contains 14 residues. Deletions cut 0 bases from V and 0 bases from J, with 5 bases between. CDR3 DNA: TGTGCCAGCAGTTACTCGACAGCTAACTATGGCTACACCTTC. It yields the protein CASSYSTANYGYTF.

V gene TRBV6-1 combines with J gene TRBJ2-2; a weak D match, TRBD2 (7 bases). V was pared by 4 bases and J by 10 bases, with 13 bases between. Looked up from germline, CDR1 is MNHNS and CDR2 is SASEGT. The CDR3 has 13 residues. This CDR3 is CASSGGGRKELFF. CDR3 coding DNA: TGTGCCAGCAGTGGGGGGGGGCGGAAGGAGCTGTTTTTT.

This sequence joins TRBV4-2 and TRBJ2-7; the match to TRBD2 covers 10 bases. The CDR3 spans 15 residues. CDR1 is LGHNA, CDR2 YNFKEQ, per germline. V lost 1 base and J lost 2; bases outside the gene matches: 2. The CDR3 region is CASSQATSGAYEQYF. The CDR3 DNA reads as TGTGCCAGCAGCCAAGCCACTAGCGGGGCCTACGAGCAGTACTTC.

The sample holds one count of this clone. The rearrangement links TRBV2 to TRBJ2-5; TRBD2 is a possible D gene (6 bases). V lost 9 bases to trimming and J lost 2 bases, with 10 bases between them. CDR3 length equals 12 residues. Per the germline V gene, CDR1 is SNHLY and CDR2 is FYNNEI. The DNA of the CDR3 is TGTGCCAGTAGACTAGAACAAGAGACCCAGTACTTC. The encoded protein is CASRLEQETQYF. The entire variable domain, with the rest obtained from reference TRBV2 and TRBJ2-5, is as follows: EPEVTQTPSHQVTQMGQEVILRCVPISNHLYFYWYRQILGQKVEFLVSFYNNEISEKSEIFDDQFSVERPDGSNFTLKIRSTKLEDSAMYFCASRLEQETQYFGPGTRLLVL.

The J gene is TRBJ2-4, the V gene TRBV5-8; D may be TRBD2 (5 bases). This CDR3 comprises 16 residues. The ends were cut back, 1 base at V and 5 bases at J, with 16 bases in the middle. Germline V gene lookup returns CDR1 SGHTS and CDR2 YDEGEE. CDR3 sequence (DNA): TGTGCCAGCAGCTTGTTTGGACTCCCAGAGCAAAACATTCAGTACTTC. Translated: CASSLFGLPEQNIQYF.

The chain employs TRBV7-2 and TRBJ1-2; 9 bases are shared with TRBD1. Germline V CDR1 and CDR2: SGHTA, FQGNSA. J gave up 4 bases and V 5 bases, and 11 bases lay outside the gene matches. The length of the CDR3 is 16 residues. DNA of the CDR3: TGTGCCAGCAGCAAGACCCGGACAGGGGAAGGCTATGGCTACACCTTC. It codes for CASSKTRTGEGYGYTF. The variable domain in full, with the rest retrieved from reference TRBV7-2 and TRBJ1-2, is GAGVSQSPSNKVTEKGKDVELRCDPISGHTALYWYRQSLGQGLEFLIYFQGNSAPDKSGLPSDRFSAERTGGSVSTLTIQRTQQEDSAVYLCASSKTRTGEGYGYTFGSGTRLTVV.

The J gene is TRBJ2-7, the V gene TRBV6-1; no definite D call. Germline values: CDR1 MNHNS, CDR2 SASEGT. Trimming cost V 4 bases and J 4 bases, with 8 bases left between them. This CDR3 contains 12 residues. CDR3: CASSGGWYEQYF. CDR3 DNA sequence: TGTGCCAGCAGTGGAGGTTGGTACGAGCAGTACTTC.

The chain combines TRBV11-2 with TRBJ2-7; TRBD2 aligns across 8 bases. The CDR3 has 16 amino acids. Per germline, CDR1 SGHAT and CDR2 FQNNGV. V lost 4 bases, J lost 4 bases, and 12 bases stayed unmatched. CDR3 sequence: CASSSYSGTRRYEQYF. The CDR3 nucleotides are TGTGCCAGCAGCTCGTACTCCGGGACTAGGAGGTACGAGCAGTACTTC. Looking up the rest from reference TRBV11-2 and TRBJ2-7 gives the full variable domain: EAGVAQSPRYKIIEKRQSVAFWCNPISGHATLYWYQQILGQGPKLLIQFQNNGVVDDSQLPKDRFSAERLKGVDSTLKIQPAKLEDSAVYLCASSSYSGTRRYEQYFGPGTRLTVT.

This chain joins TRBV6-4 and TRBJ2-2, with D hard to call. The germline gives CDR1 MRHNA, CDR2 SNTAGT. Trimming removed 7 bases at V and 7 bases at J, with 10 bases between. There are 12 residues in the CDR3. The DNA of the CDR3 is TGTGCCAGCATAGAGGTGGTCGGGGAGCTGTTTTTT. Its translation is CASIEVVGELFF.

The chain uses TRBV18 and TRBJ1-1, with D hard to call. In germline, CDR1 is KGHSH, CDR2 LQKENI. Trimming pared 0 bases from V and 4 bases from J, leaving 15 bases between. The CDR3 loop spans 16 amino acids. CDR3 sequence: CASSPPTRGAGTEAFF. CDR3 in DNA: TGTGCCAGCTCACCACCTACACGGGGAGCGGGCACTGAAGCTTTCTTT.

V usage is TRBV18 and J usage is TRBJ2-7, with 7 bases identical to TRBD1. The germline V gene has CDR1 KGHSH and CDR2 LQKENI. Trimming cost V 3 bases and J 3 bases; bases outside gene matches: 5. The CDR3 covers 14 residues. The CDR3 sequence is CASSPRDRVYEQYF. CDR3 nucleotides: TGTGCCAGCTCACCTCGAGACAGGGTCTACGAGCAGTACTTC.

This clone was observed a single time. The chain carries TRBV11-2 and TRBJ2-3; maybe TRBD2 (7 bases). The germline gives CDR1 SGHAT, CDR2 FQNNGV. CDR3 length: 15 amino acids. V was clipped by 2 bases and J by 6 bases, with 15 bases between them. Here the CDR3 DNA reads TGTGCCAGCAGCTTATTGGCGGGGGCACGGGATACGCAGTATTTT. Encoded protein: CASSLLAGARDTQYF.

V is TRBV15 and J is TRBJ2-2, with a weak D call TRBD2 (5 bases). CDR3 length equals 14 residues. Germline V gives CDR1 LNHNV, CDR2 YYDKDF (reference sequence). V gave up 0 bases and J gave up 5 bases, with 7 bases separating them. The CDR3 DNA follows: TGTGCCACCAGCAGAGACAGCGGAACCGGGGAGCTGTTTTTT. Translated: CATSRDSGTGELFF.

The chain couples TRBV6-5 to TRBJ1-6, with D possibly TRBD1 on 6 matching bases. The V end was cut by 7 bases, the J end by 8 bases, with 12 bases between. The CDR3 has 13 amino acids. Germline loops: CDR1 MNHEY, CDR2 SVGAGI. CDR3 DNA: TGTGCCAGCAAGGGCAGGGGATATTCACCCCTCCACTTT. Translation: CASKGRGYSPLHF.

This clone was seen a single time. V is TRBV27 and J is TRBJ1-6, with 9 bases aligning to TRBD1. Germline CDR1 is MNHEY and CDR2 is SMNVEV (reference sequence). The CDR3 is 14 amino acids. Germline trimming cut 8 bases from V and 7 bases from J; bases unmatched to any gene: 6. The CDR3 DNA reads as TGTGCCAGCCGTTGGGACAGGGAGAATTCACCCCTCCACTTT. Its protein product is CASRWDRENSPLHF.